The 31 T cell receptor beta chains presented below share a single source sample, sequenced in a study of blood T cells in healthy people across ages. A sample-barcoded 5' primer and a J-beta primer mix were used in a second PCR of roughly 6 to 12 cycles. TCRdb reprocessed the 5' RACE reads with MiXCR, giving one entry per CDR3 protein. The profile shows 1.5 million to 2 million distinct CDR3 sequences, roughly 32% of them singletons. The material sequenced was blood. These receptors all come from a young woman in good health.

The gene calls are TRBV5-6 and TRBJ1-1; D is unresolved. V was pared by 2 bases and J by 2 bases, with 10 bases between. The V gene's germline CDR1 is SGHDT and CDR2 YYEEEE. CDR3 size: 14 residues. The CDR3 region has the DNA TGTGCCAGCAGCTTCGGGATAACCAACACTGAAGCTTTCTTT. The encoded protein is CASSFGITNTEAFF.

The chain uses TRBV9 and TRBJ2-3; TRBD1 aligns across 7 bases. V was pared by 3 bases and J by 0 bases, with 4 bases of the junction left unmatched. The CDR3 contains 15 residues. Germline V gives CDR1 SGDLS, CDR2 YYNGEE. In DNA form, the CDR3 reads TGTGCCAGCAGCGAGGGACAGCAAAGCACAGATACGCAGTATTTT. Its protein product is CASSEGQQSTDTQYF.

This clonotype has just one count. This chain links TRBV7-8 with TRBJ2-1, with 10 bases identical to TRBD1. Germline loops: CDR1 SGHVS, CDR2 FQNEAQ. Losses at the gene ends were 5 bases for V and 8 bases for J; bases not matched to a gene: 9. The CDR3 is 15 amino acids. CDR3 nucleotide sequence: TGTGCCAGCAGCCCCACGGAGACAGGGGGCTATGAGCAGTTCTTC. This sequence encodes CASSPTETGGYEQFF.

This clonotype has a handful of counts. The chain recombines TRBV4-1 with TRBJ2-3; possibly TRBD2 for D (6 bases). The CDR3 runs 16 residues. Germline V lookup: CDR1 MGHRA, CDR2 YSYEKL. V was pared by 1 base and J by 4 bases, with 15 bases between. The CDR3 region has the DNA TGCGCCAGCAGCCAAGGGAGCGGGCCCGGCCCAGATACGCAGTATTTT. Translated: CASSQGSGPGPDTQYF.

This clonotype occurred a few times. This rearrangement joins TRBV4-1 to TRBJ2-7; D call uncertain. Germline V gene data show CDR1 as MGHRA and CDR2 as YSYEKL. CDR3 length equals 12 residues. Trimming removed 2 bases at V and 6 bases at J, with 8 bases between. CDR3 in amino acids: CASSQRVGEQYF. The CDR3 DNA reads TGCGCCAGCAGCCAAAGAGTAGGCGAGCAGTACTTC.

The chain is built from TRBV2 and TRBJ2-4, with 9 nucleotides matching TRBD1. J gave up 7 bases and V 4 bases, and 2 bases lay outside the gene matches. This CDR3 spans 13 amino acids. The germline V gene encodes CDR1 SNHLY and CDR2 FYNNEI. DNA for the CDR3: TGTGCCAGCAGTGCCGGACAGGGGAACATTCAGTACTTC. This translates into CASSAGQGNIQYF.

This sequence joins TRBV3-1 and TRBJ2-5; maybe TRBD2 (6 bases). CDR1 and CDR2 (germline): LGHDT, YNNKEL (reference sequence). CDR3 size: 14 residues. V lost 4 bases, J lost 2 bases, and 11 bases lay in between. The DNA of the CDR3 is TGTGCCAGCAGCCCCAGTGGACTACAAGAGACCCAGTACTTC. Its protein is CASSPSGLQETQYF.

This rearrangement joins TRBV6-4 to TRBJ1-6; D unresolved. This CDR3 has 15 residues. The germline gives CDR1 MRHNA, CDR2 SNTAGT. Trimming took 4 bases from V and 9 from J, leaving 16 bases between them. CDR3 sequence: CASSVQADDGSPLHF. The DNA of the CDR3 is TGTGCCAGCAGTGTCCAGGCGGACGACGGTTCACCCCTCCACTTT.

The chain recombines TRBV20-1 with TRBJ2-1, with TRBD2 identical over 8 bases. V lost 3 bases, J lost 5 bases, and 3 bases stayed unmatched. The germline V gene has CDR1 DFQATT and CDR2 SNEGSKA (reference sequence). CDR3 length: 13 residues. In DNA, the CDR3 is TGCAGTGCTAGTACGGGGGGGAACAATGAGCAGTTCTTC. It codes for CSASTGGNNEQFF.

CDR3 nucleotide sequence: TGTGCCAGCAGCTCCTACACAAGGCCGGGACAGGGATTGGGGGAGCAGTACTTC. It translates to CASSSYTRPGQGLGEQYF. This sequence joins TRBV5-6 and TRBJ2-7; 9 bases line up with TRBD1. V lost 3 bases to trimming and J lost 7 bases; unmatched junction nucleotides: 20. Germline V lookup: CDR1 SGHDT, CDR2 YYEEEE. This CDR3 comprises 18 residues.

This rearrangement joins TRBV20-1 to TRBJ1-1; a weak D match, TRBD1 (6 bases). The germline V gene encodes CDR1 DFQATT and CDR2 SNEGSKA (reference sequence). Trimming stripped 1 base from V and 2 bases from J, with 8 bases between. CDR3 length: 13 amino acids. CDR3 sequence (DNA): TGCAGTGCTAGAGTGGACAGTAACACTGAAGCTTTCTTT. Translating gives CSARVDSNTEAFF.

This clonotype occurred a few times. V usage is TRBV11-2 and J usage is TRBJ2-1, with 11 bases lining up with TRBD2. After removal of 0 bases from V and 8 bases from J, the junction contained 6 bases not matched to a gene. The V gene's germline CDR1 is SGHAT and CDR2 FQNNGV. The CDR3 runs to 16 residues. This CDR3 reads CASSLDLAGGPDEQFF. The CDR3 DNA reads as TGTGCCAGCAGCTTAGATCTAGCGGGGGGCCCCGATGAGCAGTTCTTC. The full variable domain, its missing parts supplied by reference TRBV11-2 and TRBJ2-1, is EAGVAQSPRYKIIEKRQSVAFWCNPISGHATLYWYQQILGQGPKLLIQFQNNGVVDDSQLPKDRFSAERLKGVDSTLKIQPAKLEDSAVYLCASSLDLAGGPDEQFFGPGTRLTVL.

The table lists this clonotype with a few counts. The CDR3 DNA reads TGTGCCATCAGTGAGGACAGGGGCCCCTATGGCTACACCTTC. It specifies CAISEDRGPYGYTF. The chain joins TRBV10-3 to TRBJ1-2, with TRBD1 identical over 8 bases. The CDR3 runs to 14 residues. Germline V lookup: CDR1 ENHRY, CDR2 SYGVKD. V was clipped by 2 bases and J by 4 bases; unmatched bases: 3.

The gene calls are TRBV20-1 and TRBJ1-1; 7 bases match TRBD1. CDR1 DFQATT and CDR2 SNEGSKA come from the germline V gene (reference sequence). The CDR3 spans 15 residues. The V gene end was trimmed by 0 bases and the J gene end by 0 bases; junction bases not matched to a gene: 4. The CDR3 bases are TGCAGTGCTAGAGACGTCGGGACAGTGAACACTGAAGCTTTCTTT. Its protein is CSARDVGTVNTEAFF.

The chain joins TRBV28 to TRBJ2-1, with 11 bases identical to TRBD2. This CDR3 contains 16 residues. Looked up from germline, CDR1 is MDHEN and CDR2 is SYDVKM. With 7 bases clipped from V and 11 bases from J, the junction kept 16 bases outside the gene matches. The DNA of the CDR3 is TGTGCCAGCACCTTCACCGGGGCTAGCGGGAGGAATAAGCAGTTCTTC. Translating it yields CASTFTGASGRNKQFF. The variable domain in full, completed from reference TRBV28 and TRBJ2-1, reads DVKVTQSSRYLVKRTGEKVFLECVQDMDHENMFWYRQDPGLGLRLIYFSYDVKMKEKGDIPEGYSVSREKKERFSLILESASTNQTSMYLCASTFTGASGRNKQFFGPGTRLTVL.

This clonotype was seen more than once but under ten times. The chain links TRBV7-2 to TRBJ2-7, with TRBD2 matching 11 bases. The assigned J gene may be wrong: the sequence end matches TRBJ2-5 better. CDR3 length: 18 residues. The germline CDR1 and CDR2 sequences are SGHTA and FQGNSA. CDR3 protein: CASSLRLAGGRGSETQYF. CDR3 sequence (DNA): TGTGCCAGCAGCTTAAGGCTAGCGGGAGGCCGGGGTTCGGAGACCCAGTACTTC.

This clonotype was found a few times. This chain connects TRBV5-1 to TRBJ2-5; no definite D call. The CDR3 has 14 amino acids. Trimming took 6 bases from V and 2 from J, leaving 14 bases between them. CDR1 is SGHRS and CDR2 is YFSETQ in the germline V gene. CDR3 nucleotides: TGCGCCAGCAAACCCTCTCCACGTCAAGAGACCCAGTACTTC. This gives the protein CASKPSPRQETQYF.

J is TRBJ2-1 and V is TRBV3-1, with D perhaps given as TRBD1 or TRBD2 (5 bases each). Trimming took off 2 bases at V and 7 bases at J, with 24 bases between the two ends. CDR1 is LGHDT, CDR2 YNNKEL, per germline (reference sequence). This CDR3 has 18 residues. CDR3: CASSQRSYGASSGNEQFF. The CDR3 nucleotides are TGTGCCAGCAGCCAACGTTCTTATGGGGCTAGCTCTGGGAATGAGCAGTTCTTC.

This clonotype has only a few counts. The chain has TRBV20-1 and TRBJ2-5, with 11 bases that match TRBD2. This CDR3 comprises 15 residues. V dropped 3 bases and J dropped 2; count of bases not matched to a gene: 5. CDR1 DFQATT and CDR2 SNEGSKA come from the germline V gene (reference sequence). The chain's CDR3 is CSASSGTSGQETQYF. As DNA, the CDR3 is TGCAGTGCTAGTTCCGGGACTAGCGGACAAGAGACCCAGTACTTC.

The rearrangement uses TRBV20-1 and TRBJ2-6; weak D call: TRBD2 (6 bases). CDR3 size: 14 residues. V shed 6 bases and J shed 0 bases, with 9 bases lying between them. Per the germline V gene, CDR1 is DFQATT and CDR2 is SNEGSKA (reference sequence). In DNA, the CDR3 is TGCAGTGCAAGGGAGGACTCTGGGGCCAACGTCCTGACTTTC. Translating it yields CSAREDSGANVLTF.

CDR3 amino acids: CAWRSSGSMETQYF. The CDR3 DNA is TGTGCCTGGAGGTCTAGCGGGAGTATGGAGACCCAGTACTTC. The V and J genes are TRBV30 and TRBJ2-7; 10 bases map to TRBD2. The last part of the DNA fits TRBJ2-5 better; the J call may be wrong. Germline V gives CDR1 GTSNPN, CDR2 SVGIG (reference sequence). The CDR3 loop spans 14 amino acids.

The chain links TRBV12-3 or TRBV12-4 to TRBJ1-1; 7 nucleotides match TRBD1. This CDR3 region has 16 residues. V lost 5 bases, J lost 2 bases, and 11 bases stayed unmatched. CDR3 coding DNA: TGTGCCAGCAGTCCCCAGGGGGGGGCTCCCAACACTGAAGCTTTCTTT. It yields the protein CASSPQGGAPNTEAFF.

This clonotype was counted only a few times. The V call is TRBV11-2, the J call TRBJ2-1; D tentatively fits TRBD1 or TRBD2 (5 bases each). Germline values: CDR1 SGHAT, CDR2 FQNNGV. The CDR3 is 13 residues long. The V end was cut by 6 bases, the J end by 10 bases, with 16 bases between. CDR3 amino acids: CASRKIMGREQFF. The CDR3, as DNA: TGTGCCAGCAGGAAAATCATGGGACGAGAGCAGTTCTTC.

This clonotype was observed a few times. The chain joins TRBV9 to TRBJ2-3, with D hard to call. Germline V gene sequence: CDR1 SGDLS, CDR2 YYNGEE. Trimming took off 4 bases at V and 6 bases at J, with 12 bases between the two ends. The CDR3 consists of 13 residues. This CDR3 is CASSPRMTDTQYF. Here the CDR3 DNA reads TGTGCCAGCAGCCCTAGAATGACGGATACGCAGTATTTT.

This chain links TRBV30 with TRBJ1-2, with D perhaps matching TRBD1 (5 bases). The CDR3 runs to 13 residues. Trimming stripped 6 bases from V and 4 bases from J, with 15 bases between. Germline lookup yields CDR1 GTSNPN and CDR2 SVGIG (reference sequence). CDR3 coding DNA: TGTGCCTGCAGGGACGCGGTGGGCTATGGCTACACCTTC. The encoded protein is CACRDAVGYGYTF.

Only a few counts were recorded for this clonotype. The chain carries TRBV5-1 and TRBJ2-5; 9 bases match TRBD1. V shed 4 bases and J 2 bases; nucleotides not matched to a gene: 9. Germline V gene sequence: CDR1 SGHRS, CDR2 YFSETQ. This CDR3 is 16 amino acids long. In nucleotides, the CDR3 is TGCGCCAGCAGCAAAGGGGACAGGGAAGGGCAAGAGACCCAGTACTTC. This sequence encodes CASSKGDREGQETQYF.

This clonotype showed up many times. This chain connects TRBV20-1 to TRBJ2-1; 10 bases match TRBD2. The CDR3 covers 17 residues. Unmatched junction bases numbered 8, after V lost 3 bases and J lost 0 bases. The germline V gene encodes CDR1 DFQATT and CDR2 SNEGSKA (reference sequence). The CDR3 DNA sequence: TGCAGTGCTAGTGGGGCTAGCGGGAGAATCTCCTACAATGAGCAGTTCTTC. It specifies CSASGASGRISYNEQFF.

This clonotype was recorded a few times. The rearrangement joins TRBV4-1 to TRBJ1-5; D gene ambiguous. This CDR3 is built from 15 residues. V lost 1 base and J lost 0, with 7 bases in between. Germline assignment: CDR1 MGHRA and CDR2 YSYEKL. CDR3 region: CASSQGVYSNQPQHF. The DNA of the CDR3 is TGCGCCAGCAGCCAAGGAGTTTATAGCAATCAGCCCCAGCATTTT.

The sample holds many counts of this clonotype. This chain uses TRBV10-3 with TRBJ2-7; D is unresolved. The CDR3 extends over 15 amino acids. Trimming stripped 2 bases from V and 3 bases from J, with 14 bases between. Per the germline V gene, CDR1 is ENHRY and CDR2 is SYGVKD. The CDR3 nucleotides read TGTGCCATCAGTGAGGGGTTCGGCGCTAACTACGAGCAGTACTTC. This translates into CAISEGFGANYEQYF.

Points on this clonotype: A junction boundary mismatches the germline segment, possibly from a read error. V usage is TRBV3-1 and J usage is TRBJ1-1; D is perhaps TRBD1 (6 bases). CDR1 LGHDT and CDR2 YNNKEL come from the germline V gene (reference sequence). The CDR3 contains 16 residues. In DNA, the CDR3 is TGTGCCAGCAGTCAAGGACAGACCCAAATTTTGACTGAAGCTTTCTTT. Protein sequence: CASSQGQTQILTEAFF.

V and J are TRBV4-2 and TRBJ2-3, with D unclear. The CDR3 consists of 15 residues. Germline lookup yields CDR1 LGHNA and CDR2 YNFKEQ. V lost 3 bases and J lost 3, with 13 bases in between. Here the CDR3 reads CASSQANGLTDTQYF. The CDR3 DNA reads TGTGCCAGCAGCCAGGCTAATGGTTTGACAGATACGCAGTATTTT.